What follows describes a single T cell receptor (beta chain). What it binds is unknown. Repertoires were generated with immunoSEQ multiplex PCR, while TCRdb's copy carries only in-frame clones and drops some. The data contain 100,000 to 140,000 clones, under 95% of them singletons. The sample belongs to a study of T cell responses to AZD1222 COVID-19 vaccine. Study outcomes and limitations: Donors were largely white British and mainly female; clonal diversity was possibly underestimated. After two AZD1222 doses, spike-specific TCR breadth and depth rose versus day 0. Reports say nearly half of spike-specific TCRs go after unmutated variant regions. CD4 TCRs associated with vaccination spanned spike, dominating at 160-218 and 743-854.

The sequences come from peripheral blood, collected on day 0 of AZD1222 vaccination. The TCR was taken from an adult in good health.

CDR3 sequence reads: CASSPSQGFNNQPQHF. The CDR3, as DNA: TGTGCCAGCAGCCCCTCACAGGGGTTTAACAATCAGCCCCAGCATTTT. The V call is TRBV3-1 (or the pseudogene TRBV3-2), the J call TRBJ1-5; the match to TRBD1 covers 7 bases. The CDR3 has 16 residues. Germline V gives CDR1 LGHDT, CDR2 YNNKEL (reference sequence). J was trimmed by 3 bases and V by 4 bases; bases with no gene match: 9.